The clone carrying this T cell receptor beta chain was counted only a few times. Its matching antigen is unknown. Researchers reported that TCR beta cDNA libraries carried unique molecular identifiers. TCRdb redid the calling of the PCR reads with MiXCR, one entry per CDR3 protein. Here the sample spans 700,000 to 800,000 distinct CDR3 sequences, about 32% being singletons. This specimen belongs to a study of post-analysis software for immune sequencing data. Notes on the study in general: Significantly lower normalized Chao1 diversity was found in patients with multiple sclerosis relative to controls. In patients, TRBV5-6, TRBV5-1 and TRBV20-1 belonged to roughly 5 TRBV segments found more frequently than in controls.

CDR3 length: 15 amino acids. Unmatched junction bases numbered 9, after V lost 1 base and J lost 8 bases. The V gene's germline CDR1 is DFQATT and CDR2 SNEGSKA (reference sequence). The sample was blood. The sequence came from a girl aged 10-17 years with multiple sclerosis. The chain recombines TRBV20-1 with TRBJ2-1; 9 nucleotides line up with TRBD2. The CDR3 here is CSARGAGGPLDEQFF. The CDR3 DNA is TGCAGTGCTAGAGGTGCGGGAGGGCCTCTCGATGAGCAGTTCTTC.